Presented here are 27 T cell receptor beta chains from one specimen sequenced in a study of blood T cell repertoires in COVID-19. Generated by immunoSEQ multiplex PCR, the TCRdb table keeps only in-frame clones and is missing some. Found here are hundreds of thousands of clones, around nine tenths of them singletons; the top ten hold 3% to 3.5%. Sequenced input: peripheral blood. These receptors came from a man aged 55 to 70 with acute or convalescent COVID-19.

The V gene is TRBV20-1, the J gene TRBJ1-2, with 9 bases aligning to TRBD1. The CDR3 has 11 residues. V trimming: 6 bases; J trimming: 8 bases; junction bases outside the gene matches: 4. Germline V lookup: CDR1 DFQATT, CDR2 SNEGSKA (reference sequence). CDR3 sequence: CSAGTGQGYTF. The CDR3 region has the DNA TGCAGTGCAGGGACAGGGCAGGGCTACACCTTC.

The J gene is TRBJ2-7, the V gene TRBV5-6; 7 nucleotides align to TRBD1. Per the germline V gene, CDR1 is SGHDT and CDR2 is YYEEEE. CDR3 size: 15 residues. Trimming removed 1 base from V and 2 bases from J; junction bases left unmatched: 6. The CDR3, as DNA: TGTGCCAGCAGCTTGTTCCGACAGGGAGCCTACGAGCAGTACTTC. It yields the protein CASSLFRQGAYEQYF.

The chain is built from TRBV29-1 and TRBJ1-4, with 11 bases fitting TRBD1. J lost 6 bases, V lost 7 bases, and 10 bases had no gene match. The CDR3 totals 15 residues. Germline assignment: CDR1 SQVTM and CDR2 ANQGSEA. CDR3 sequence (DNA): TGCAGCGCACCGACCTGGACAGGGGGCGATGAAAAACTGTTTTTT. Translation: CSAPTWTGGDEKLFF.

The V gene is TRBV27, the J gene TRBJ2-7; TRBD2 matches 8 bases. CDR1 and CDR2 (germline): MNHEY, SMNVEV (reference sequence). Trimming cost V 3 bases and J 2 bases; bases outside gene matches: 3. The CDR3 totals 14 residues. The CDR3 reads CASSFWRGAYEQYF. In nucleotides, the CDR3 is TGTGCCAGCAGTTTCTGGCGGGGGGCCTACGAGCAGTACTTC.

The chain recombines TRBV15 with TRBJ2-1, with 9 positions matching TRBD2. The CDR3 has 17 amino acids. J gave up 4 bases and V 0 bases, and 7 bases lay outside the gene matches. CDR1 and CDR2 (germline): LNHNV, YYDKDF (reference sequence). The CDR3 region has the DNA TGTGCCACCAGCAGAGATCGAACGGCGGGGGGGTACAATGAGCAGTTCTTC. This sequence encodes CATSRDRTAGGYNEQFF.

This CDR3 is CASSWVNRGYNEQFF. The DNA for the CDR3 is TGTGCCAGCAGTTGGGTCAACAGGGGCTACAATGAGCAGTTCTTC. J is TRBJ2-1 and V is TRBV6-2 or TRBV6-3; 7 nucleotides match TRBD1. The CDR3 has 15 amino acids. Trimming at V came to 4 bases and at J to 3 bases, leaving 6 bases not matched to a gene. CDR1 and CDR2 from the germline V gene are MNHEY and SVGEGT.

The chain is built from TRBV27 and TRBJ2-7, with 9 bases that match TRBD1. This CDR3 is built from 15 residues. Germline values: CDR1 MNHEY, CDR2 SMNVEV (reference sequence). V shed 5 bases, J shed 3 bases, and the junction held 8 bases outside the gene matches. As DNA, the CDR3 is TGTGCCAGCAGTGAATACAGGGGGCGAAGCTACGAGCAGTACTTC. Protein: CASSEYRGRSYEQYF.

The CDR3 DNA reads as TGTGCCAGCGACCCCGGGACTAGCGGGTGGTACGAGCAGTACTTC. Residues: CASDPGTSGWYEQYF. The chain uses TRBV2 and TRBJ2-7; 12 bases line up with TRBD2. The germline V gene has CDR1 SNHLY and CDR2 FYNNEI. V was clipped by 8 bases and J by 4 bases; unmatched bases: 9. The CDR3 runs 15 residues. The entire variable domain, with the rest obtained from reference TRBV2 and TRBJ2-7, is as follows: EPEVTQTPSHQVTQMGQEVILRCVPISNHLYFYWYRQILGQKVEFLVSFYNNEISEKSEIFDDQFSVERPDGSNFTLKIRSTKLEDSAMYFCASDPGTSGWYEQYFGPGTRLTVT.

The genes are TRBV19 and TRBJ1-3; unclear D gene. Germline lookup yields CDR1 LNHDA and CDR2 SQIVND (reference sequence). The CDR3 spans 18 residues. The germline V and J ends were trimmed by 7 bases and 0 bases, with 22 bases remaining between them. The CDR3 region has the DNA TGTGCCAGTACTAAACGGCCCTCAGCGGGCCTCTCTGGAAACACCATATATTTT. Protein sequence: CASTKRPSAGLSGNTIYF.

CDR3 protein: CASSLRRDQPQHF. The CDR3 nucleotides read TGTGCCAGCAGTTTAAGGCGGGATCAGCCCCAGCATTTT. The chain recombines TRBV27 with TRBJ1-5; no clear D. Trimming cost V 2 bases and J 5 bases, with 7 bases left between them. Germline values: CDR1 MNHEY, CDR2 SMNVEV (reference sequence). The CDR3 length is 13 residues.

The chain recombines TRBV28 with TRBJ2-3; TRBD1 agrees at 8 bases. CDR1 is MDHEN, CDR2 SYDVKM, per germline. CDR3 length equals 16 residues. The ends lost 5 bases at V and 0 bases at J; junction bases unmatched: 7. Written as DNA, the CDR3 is TGTGCCAGCAGTCCCGGGGACAGGAGCAGCACAGATACGCAGTATTTT. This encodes CASSPGDRSSTDTQYF.

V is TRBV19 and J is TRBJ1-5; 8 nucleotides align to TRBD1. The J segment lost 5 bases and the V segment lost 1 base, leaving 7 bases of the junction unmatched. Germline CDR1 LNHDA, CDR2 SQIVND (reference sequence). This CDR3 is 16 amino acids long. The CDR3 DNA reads TGTGCCAGTAGTATAGGGACAGGGCTCGATTATCAGCCCCAGCATTTT. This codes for CASSIGTGLDYQPQHF.

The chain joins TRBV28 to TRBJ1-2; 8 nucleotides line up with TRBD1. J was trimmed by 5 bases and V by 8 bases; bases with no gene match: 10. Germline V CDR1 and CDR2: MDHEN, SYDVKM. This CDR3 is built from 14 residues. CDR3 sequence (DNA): TGTGCCAGCCGATGGCAGGGGGCAGGGTATGGCTACACCTTC. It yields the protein CASRWQGAGYGYTF.

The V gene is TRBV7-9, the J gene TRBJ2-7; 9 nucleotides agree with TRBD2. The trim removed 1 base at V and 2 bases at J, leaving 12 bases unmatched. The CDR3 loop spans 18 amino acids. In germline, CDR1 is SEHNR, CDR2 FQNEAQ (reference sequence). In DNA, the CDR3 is TGTGCCAGCAGCTTAGGTATTAGCGGGGGCTTCCCGGCCTACGAGCAGTACTTC. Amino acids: CASSLGISGGFPAYEQYF.

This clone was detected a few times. The CDR3 sequence is CASSPLRGYGYTF. In nucleotides, the CDR3 is TGTGCCAGCAGCCCTCTTCGGGGCTATGGCTACACCTTC. V and J are TRBV3-1 (or the pseudogene TRBV3-2) and TRBJ1-2; no clear D gene. V was clipped by 4 bases and J by 4 bases, with 10 bases between them. CDR1 and CDR2 (germline): LGHDT, YNNKEL (reference sequence). The CDR3 runs to 13 residues.

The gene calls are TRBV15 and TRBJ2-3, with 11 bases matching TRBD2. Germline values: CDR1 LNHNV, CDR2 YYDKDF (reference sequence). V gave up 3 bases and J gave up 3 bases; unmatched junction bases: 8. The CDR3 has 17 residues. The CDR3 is CATSRFRSGGVTDTQYF. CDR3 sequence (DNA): TGTGCCACCAGCAGGTTCCGTAGCGGGGGGGTTACAGATACGCAGTATTTT. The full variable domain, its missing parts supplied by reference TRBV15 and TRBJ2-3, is DAMVIQNPRYQVTQFGKPVTLSCSQTLNHNVMYWYQQKSSQAPKLLFHYYDKDFNNEADTPDNFQSRRPNTSFCFLDIRSPGLGDTAMYLCATSRFRSGGVTDTQYFGPGTRLTVL.

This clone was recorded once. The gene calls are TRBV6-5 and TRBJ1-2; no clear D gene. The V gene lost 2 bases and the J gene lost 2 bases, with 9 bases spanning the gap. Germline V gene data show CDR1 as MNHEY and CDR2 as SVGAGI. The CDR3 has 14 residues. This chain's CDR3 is CASSYGETNYGYTF. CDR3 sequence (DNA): TGTGCCAGCAGTTACGGGGAGACGAACTATGGCTACACCTTC.

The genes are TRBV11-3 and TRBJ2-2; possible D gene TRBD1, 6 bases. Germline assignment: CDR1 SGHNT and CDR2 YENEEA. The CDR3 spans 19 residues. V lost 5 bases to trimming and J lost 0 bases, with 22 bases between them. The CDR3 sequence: CASSADSPTRRPNTGELFF. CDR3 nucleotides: TGTGCCAGCAGCGCGGACAGCCCAACCCGACGCCCGAACACCGGGGAGCTGTTTTTT.

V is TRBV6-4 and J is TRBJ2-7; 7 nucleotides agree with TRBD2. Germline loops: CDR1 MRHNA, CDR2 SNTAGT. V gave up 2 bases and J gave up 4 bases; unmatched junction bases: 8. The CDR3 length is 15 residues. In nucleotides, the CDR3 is TGTGCCAGCAGTGACCCCGGACTAGGGAAGTACGAGCAGTACTTC. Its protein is CASSDPGLGKYEQYF.

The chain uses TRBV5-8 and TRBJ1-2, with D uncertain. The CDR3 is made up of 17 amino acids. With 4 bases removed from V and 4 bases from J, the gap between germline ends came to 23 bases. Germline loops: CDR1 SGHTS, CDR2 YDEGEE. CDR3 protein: CASSHLTNDRRSYGYTF. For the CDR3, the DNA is TGTGCCAGCAGCCACCTAACCAACGACCGGAGATCCTATGGCTACACCTTC. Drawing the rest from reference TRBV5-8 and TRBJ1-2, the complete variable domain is EAGVTQSPTHLIKTRGQQATLRCSPISGHTSVYWYQQALGLGLQFLLWYDEGEERNRGNFPPRFSGRQFPNYSSELNVNALELEDSALYLCASSHLTNDRRSYGYTFGSGTRLTVV.

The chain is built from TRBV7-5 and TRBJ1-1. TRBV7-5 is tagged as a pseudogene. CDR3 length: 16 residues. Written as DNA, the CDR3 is TGTGCCAGAAGCCCACGGGAGGCCGACTTGAACACTGAAGCTTTCTTT. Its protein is CARSPREADLNTEAFF.

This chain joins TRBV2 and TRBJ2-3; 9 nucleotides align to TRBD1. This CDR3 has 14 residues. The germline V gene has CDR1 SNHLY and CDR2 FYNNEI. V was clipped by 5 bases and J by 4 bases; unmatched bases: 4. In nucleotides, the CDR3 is TGTGCCAGCAGTCGGGACAGGGAAGCAGATACGCAGTATTTT. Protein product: CASSRDREADTQYF.

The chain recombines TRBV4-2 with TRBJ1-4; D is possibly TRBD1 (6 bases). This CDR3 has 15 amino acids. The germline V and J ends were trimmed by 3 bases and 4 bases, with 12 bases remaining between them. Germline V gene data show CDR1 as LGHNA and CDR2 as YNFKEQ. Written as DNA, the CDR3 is TGTGCCAGCAGCCAGGAGGACAGTGGTAATGAAAAACTGTTTTTT. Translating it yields CASSQEDSGNEKLFF.

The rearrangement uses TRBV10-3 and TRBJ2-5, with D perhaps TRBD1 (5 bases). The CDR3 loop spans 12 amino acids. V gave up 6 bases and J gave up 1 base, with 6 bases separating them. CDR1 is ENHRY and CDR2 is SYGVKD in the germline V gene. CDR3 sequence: CAIRGLQETQYF. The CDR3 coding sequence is TGTGCCATCAGGGGGCTCCAAGAGACCCAGTACTTC.

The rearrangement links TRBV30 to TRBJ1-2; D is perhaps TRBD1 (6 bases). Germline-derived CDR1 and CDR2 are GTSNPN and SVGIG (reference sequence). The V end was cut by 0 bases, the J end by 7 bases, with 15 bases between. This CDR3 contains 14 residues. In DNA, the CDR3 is TGTGCCTGGAGTGTTAATACAGGGTGGAGTGGCTACACCTTC. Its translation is CAWSVNTGWSGYTF.

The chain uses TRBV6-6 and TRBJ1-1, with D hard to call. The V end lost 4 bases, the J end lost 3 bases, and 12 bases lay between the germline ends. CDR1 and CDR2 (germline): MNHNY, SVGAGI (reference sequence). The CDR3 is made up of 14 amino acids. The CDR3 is CASSSSRGYTEAFF. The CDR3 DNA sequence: TGTGCCAGCAGTTCCTCGCGGGGATACACTGAAGCTTTCTTT.

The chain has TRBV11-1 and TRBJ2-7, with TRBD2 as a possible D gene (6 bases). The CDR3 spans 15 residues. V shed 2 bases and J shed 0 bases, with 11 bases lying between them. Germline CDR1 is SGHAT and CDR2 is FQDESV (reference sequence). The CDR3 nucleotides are TGTGCCAGCAGCTTAAGGGACGGGAGCTCCTACGAGCAGTACTTC. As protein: CASSLRDGSSYEQYF.